This T cell receptor beta chain originates from a study of cytomegalovirus exposure and HLA in healthy donors. This clone occurred once. It was with 60 Vbeta and 13 Jbeta primers that the PCR ran. Assay: immunoSEQ multiplex PCR; the TCRdb copy retains only in-frame clones and omits some. The sample has more than 130,000 clones, around 76% seen once. Germline lookup yields CDR1 SGDLS and CDR2 YYNGEE. V dropped 1 base and J dropped 7; count of bases not matched to a gene: 5. The CDR3 has 15 residues. The specimen was PBMCs. The origin of this receptor is a man between 18 and 35 years old in good health and CMV-seronegative. The gene calls are TRBV9 and TRBJ2-1, with 10 bases lining up with TRBD2. The CDR3 protein is CASSVSSSGGNEQFF. Written as DNA, the CDR3 is TGTGCCAGCAGCGTATCGAGTAGCGGGGGGAATGAGCAGTTCTTC.